This TCR beta chain was identified in a study of identical twins' blood T cells. This clonotype has just a few counts. Using its own MiXCR run on the 5' RACE reads, TCRdb lists one record per CDR3 protein. This sample has roughly 380,000 distinct CDR3 sequences, with roughly 31% found just once. The CDR3 spans 15 residues. With 5 bases removed from V and 2 bases from J, the gap between germline ends came to 12 bases. CDR1 is SGHTA and CDR2 is FQGNSA in the germline V gene. Sequencing was done on a sample of PBMCs. This sequence was found in a woman aged 18 to 50 in good health. The chain couples TRBV7-2 to TRBJ2-2; no firm D call. Written as DNA, the CDR3 is TGTGCCAGCAGCCCTCGGCAGCTTAACACCGGGGAGCTGTTTTTT. Protein sequence: CASSPRQLNTGELFF.